This T cell receptor beta chain was captured in a study of shared clonotypes between healthy human individuals. Running of the assay took place at deep level. Clones were read by immunoSEQ multiplex PCR, and TCRdb kept only the in-frame ones, dropping some. The table includes hundreds of thousands of clones, 70% to 80% detected once. The donors, all of them Caucasian adults, lived in Nashville, Tennessee. The sample comprised PBMCs. This receptor was taken from a woman aged 40 to 50 in good health. Some clones in this sample may be carry-over from other donors' samples.

In DNA form, the CDR3 reads TGTGCCAGCAGCTTAGGCCAGGGGCTTACCTACGAGCAGTACTTC. The encoded protein is CASSLGQGLTYEQYF. The rearrangement joins TRBV7-2 to TRBJ2-7; tentatively, D is TRBD1 (6 bases). Trimming took 1 base from V and 2 from J, leaving 12 bases between them. The CDR3 length is 15 residues. CDR1 SGHTA and CDR2 FQGNSA come from the germline V gene.